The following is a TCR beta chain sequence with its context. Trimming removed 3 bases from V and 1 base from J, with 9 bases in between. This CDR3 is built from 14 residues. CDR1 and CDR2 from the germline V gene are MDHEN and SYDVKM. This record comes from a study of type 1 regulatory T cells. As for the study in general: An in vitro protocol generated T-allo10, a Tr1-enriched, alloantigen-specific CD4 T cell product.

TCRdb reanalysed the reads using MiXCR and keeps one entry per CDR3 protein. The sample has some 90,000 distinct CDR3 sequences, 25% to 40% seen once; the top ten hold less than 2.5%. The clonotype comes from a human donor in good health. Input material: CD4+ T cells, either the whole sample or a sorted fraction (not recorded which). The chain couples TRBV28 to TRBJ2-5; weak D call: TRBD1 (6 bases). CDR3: CASSFGQLQETQYF. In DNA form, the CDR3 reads TGTGCCAGCAGTTTCGGACAGCTCCAAGAGACCCAGTACTTC.